This is a list of T cell receptor beta chains from one sample in a study of cytomegalovirus exposure and HLA in healthy donors. Measured with immunoSEQ multiplex PCR; TCRdb has only the in-frame clones, and not every one. The table lists roughly 100,000 clones, about 70% of them singletons, with less than 3.5% in the top ten. The sequencing sample was made of PBMCs. Receptor source: a female donor in good health and CMV-seronegative. Both conserved end residues are part of each CDR3. A D gene is named only where the DNA matches it firmly. Size tells how often a clone was seen (once, few, many) or the class of an expanded clone, and some rows leave it out.

j_gene: TRBJ2-1; abundance: NA; v_gene: TRBV13; d_gene: TRBD2; len: 16; CDR3nt: TGTGCCAGCAGCCCCCGTTTAGCTAGCGGGTACAATGAGCAGTTCTTC; CDR3aa: CASSPRLASGYNEQFF
j_gene: TRBJ2-4; abundance: few; v_gene: TRBV29-1; d_gene: TRBD1; len: 12; CDR3nt: TGCAGCGTTACAGGGGATAGGGACATTCAGTACTTC; CDR3aa: CSVTGDRDIQYF
j_gene: TRBJ2-2; abundance: NA; v_gene: TRBV7-6; d_gene: TRBD1; len: 14; CDR3nt: TGTGCCAGCAGCCGGACAGGGGACGCCGGGGAGCTGTTTTTT; CDR3aa: CASSRTGDAGELFF
j_gene: TRBJ1-1; abundance: NA; v_gene: TRBV7-9; d_gene: NA; len: 13; CDR3nt: TGTGCCAGCGGGAGTCTCCCGAACACTGAAGCTTTCTTT; CDR3aa: CASGSLPNTEAFF
j_gene: TRBJ2-3; abundance: NA; v_gene: TRBV7-9; d_gene: TRBD1; len: 15; CDR3nt: TGTGCCAGCAGATCTACGGGACAGGGCACAGATACGCAGTATTTT; CDR3aa: CASRSTGQGTDTQYF
j_gene: TRBJ1-5; abundance: once; v_gene: TRBV10-2; d_gene: TRBD1; len: 15; CDR3nt: TGCGCCAGCAGTGCTGGACAGGGGGCAAGTCAGCCCCAGCATTTT; CDR3aa: CASSAGQGASQPQHF
j_gene: TRBJ2-7; abundance: NA; v_gene: TRBV7-2; d_gene: TRBD1; len: 15; CDR3nt: TGTGCCAGCAGCTTAGGACCAGGGGGCCTCTACGAGCAGTACTTC; CDR3aa: CASSLGPGGLYEQYF
j_gene: TRBJ2-4; abundance: few; v_gene: TRBV9; d_gene: TRBD1; len: 14; CDR3nt: TGTGCCAGCAGCGTGACAGGGGCCAAAAACATTCAGTACTTC; CDR3aa: CASSVTGAKNIQYF
j_gene: TRBJ2-5; abundance: NA; v_gene: TRBV6-5; d_gene: NA; len: 15; CDR3nt: TGTGCCAGCAGTTACTCGCTGCAGGGCCAAGAGACCCAGTACTTC; CDR3aa: CASSYSLQGQETQYF
j_gene: TRBJ2-1; abundance: NA; v_gene: TRBV23-1; d_gene: TRBD1; len: 22; CDR3nt: TGCGCCAGCAGTCAATCCAAGGTCGACAGGGGGACTATTAAACTAGTACCAAATGAGCAGTTCTTC; CDR3aa: CASSQSKVDRGTIKLVPNEQFF
j_gene: TRBJ2-3; abundance: few; v_gene: TRBV27; d_gene: NA; len: 17; CDR3nt: TGTGCCAGCAGTTCCCGCAGGGACTTCACACGCACAGATACGCAGTATTTT; CDR3aa: CASSSRRDFTRTDTQYF
j_gene: TRBJ2-2; abundance: NA; v_gene: TRBV18; d_gene: TRBD1; len: 19; CDR3nt: TGTGCCAGCTCACTCGCGGTATACCGACAGGGGTCAACCACCGGGGAGCTGTTTTTT; CDR3aa: CASSLAVYRQGSTTGELFF
j_gene: TRBJ2-1; abundance: once; v_gene: TRBV4-2; d_gene: TRBD1; len: 14; CDR3nt: TGTGCCAGCAGCCAGACAGGGGACCCTAGTAGGCAGTTCTTC; CDR3aa: CASSQTGDPSRQFF
j_gene: TRBJ2-2; abundance: NA; v_gene: TRBV4-2; d_gene: NA; len: 17; CDR3nt: TGTGCCAGCAGCCAAGGGACAGCCAGAAGACTTGGCGGGGAGCTGTTTTTT; CDR3aa: CASSQGTARRLGGELFF
j_gene: TRBJ2-7; abundance: NA; v_gene: TRBV13; d_gene: TRBD2; len: 15; CDR3nt: TGTGCCAGCAGCCCCCACCGGCGGGAGGGCCTCGAGCAGTACTTC; CDR3aa: CASSPHRREGLEQYF
j_gene: TRBJ1-1; abundance: few; v_gene: TRBV6-1; d_gene: NA; len: 13; CDR3nt: TGTGCCAGCAGTGTCCAGAGGGACACTGAAGCTTTCTTT; CDR3aa: CASSVQRDTEAFF
j_gene: TRBJ2-7; abundance: NA; v_gene: TRBV7-9; d_gene: NA; len: 12; CDR3nt: TGTTCCAGCAGCTCTAAGAATCGCGAGCAGTACTTC; CDR3aa: CSSSSKNREQYF
j_gene: TRBJ1-2; abundance: NA; v_gene: TRBV7-9; d_gene: NA; len: 17; CDR3nt: TGTGCCAGCAGCCAATGGACAAGGGGAAGGGCTAACTATGGCTACACCTTC; CDR3aa: CASSQWTRGRANYGYTF
j_gene: TRBJ1-5; abundance: few; v_gene: TRBV25-1; d_gene: NA; len: 12; CDR3nt: TGTGCCAGCAGTGGGGGCCTTCAGCCCCAGCATTTT; CDR3aa: CASSGGLQPQHF
j_gene: TRBJ2-7; abundance: NA; v_gene: TRBV5-1; d_gene: TRBD1; len: 16; CDR3nt: TGCGCCAGCAGCTTGTACCCACCTGGACAGGGAAGCGAGCAGTACTTC; CDR3aa: CASSLYPPGQGSEQYF
j_gene: TRBJ2-7; abundance: NA; v_gene: TRBV7-9; d_gene: NA; len: 16; CDR3nt: TGTGCCAGCAGCCCTCCGTTACCTGGCACCCCCTACGAGCAGTACTTC; CDR3aa: CASSPPLPGTPYEQYF
j_gene: TRBJ2-5; abundance: few; v_gene: TRBV7-3; d_gene: TRBD2; len: 15; CDR3nt: TGTGCCAGCAGCTTGTCCAGCGGGGGACCAGAGACCCAGTACTTC; CDR3aa: CASSLSSGGPETQYF
j_gene: TRBJ2-2; abundance: once; v_gene: TRBV4-1; d_gene: NA; len: 13; CDR3nt: TGCGCCAGCAGCCATCGGAACACCGGGGAGCTGTTTTTT; CDR3aa: CASSHRNTGELFF
j_gene: TRBJ2-2; abundance: few; v_gene: TRBV28; d_gene: TRBD2; len: 17; CDR3nt: TGTGCCAGCAGTTTGAGGGCGGCGGGAGCGAGCACCGGGGAGCTGTTTTTT; CDR3aa: CASSLRAAGASTGELFF
j_gene: TRBJ2-3; abundance: few; v_gene: TRBV7-2; d_gene: TRBD2; len: 15; CDR3nt: TGTGCCAGCAGTCGGGAAGTAACTAGCGGGAGGGCGCAGTATTTT; CDR3aa: CASSREVTSGRAQYF
j_gene: TRBJ1-1; abundance: once; v_gene: TRBV27; d_gene: TRBD1; len: 15; CDR3nt: TGTGCCAGCAGTCTGAGGACAGGGATGAACACTGAAGCTTTCTTT; CDR3aa: CASSLRTGMNTEAFF
j_gene: TRBJ1-6; abundance: NA; v_gene: TRBV2; d_gene: NA; len: 16; CDR3nt: TGTGCCAGCAGTGAATCCAGGGGATCCTATAATTCACCCCTCCACTTT; CDR3aa: CASSESRGSYNSPLHF
j_gene: TRBJ2-3; abundance: NA; v_gene: TRBV9; d_gene: NA; len: 14; CDR3nt: TGTGCCAGCAGCGTAGGTCCTGAGTCGGATACGCAGTATTTT; CDR3aa: CASSVGPESDTQYF
j_gene: TRBJ1-1; abundance: NA; v_gene: TRBV28; d_gene: NA; len: 15; CDR3nt: TGTGCCAGCAGGGGGGGTGGAGTGGGAGAGGCTGAAGCTTTCTTT; CDR3aa: CASRGGGVGEAEAFF
j_gene: TRBJ2-5; abundance: NA; v_gene: TRBV7-9; d_gene: NA; len: 12; CDR3nt: TGTTCCAGCAGCTTAGTCGGGGGGACCCAGTACTTC; CDR3aa: CSSSLVGGTQYF
j_gene: TRBJ1-1; abundance: NA; v_gene: TRBV19; d_gene: NA; len: 14; CDR3nt: TGTGCCAGTAGTATACGGGGGGCGCGAACTGAGGCTTTCTTT; CDR3aa: CASSIRGARTEAFF
j_gene: TRBJ2-5; abundance: NA; v_gene: TRBV11-2; d_gene: TRBD2; len: 19; CDR3nt: TGTGCCAGCAGCCCAGGGAGGGAGCGGGCTAGCGGGTATTGGGAGACCCAGTACTTC; CDR3aa: CASSPGRERASGYWETQYF
j_gene: TRBJ2-5; abundance: few; v_gene: TRBV15; d_gene: TRBD2; len: 16; CDR3nt: TGTGCCACCAGCACCACTAGCGGGTTGTACCAAGAGACCCAGTACTTC; CDR3aa: CATSTTSGLYQETQYF
j_gene: TRBJ2-1; abundance: NA; v_gene: TRBV27; d_gene: TRBD2; len: 15; CDR3nt: TGTGCCAGCAGTAGTCCAGCGGGAGTCGACAATGAGCAGTTCTTC; CDR3aa: CASSSPAGVDNEQFF
j_gene: TRBJ2-6; abundance: NA; v_gene: TRBV27; d_gene: NA; len: 17; CDR3nt: TGTGCCAGCAGTTTAATAGGACACATTTCTGGGGCCAACGTCCTGACTTTC; CDR3aa: CASSLIGHISGANVLTF
j_gene: TRBJ2-7; abundance: NA; v_gene: TRBV19; d_gene: NA; len: 13; CDR3nt: TGTGCCAGTAGACAACTAGACGGGTACGAGCAGTACTTC; CDR3aa: CASRQLDGYEQYF
j_gene: TRBJ2-2; abundance: NA; v_gene: TRBV6-5; d_gene: NA; len: 14; CDR3nt: TGTGCCAGCAGTATTTTCCTGAACACCGGGGAGCTGTTTTTT; CDR3aa: CASSIFLNTGELFF
j_gene: TRBJ1-3; abundance: NA; v_gene: TRBV7-6; d_gene: NA; len: 14; CDR3nt: TGTGCCAGCAGCTCCCCCCGGGCTGGAAACACCATATATTTT; CDR3aa: CASSSPRAGNTIYF